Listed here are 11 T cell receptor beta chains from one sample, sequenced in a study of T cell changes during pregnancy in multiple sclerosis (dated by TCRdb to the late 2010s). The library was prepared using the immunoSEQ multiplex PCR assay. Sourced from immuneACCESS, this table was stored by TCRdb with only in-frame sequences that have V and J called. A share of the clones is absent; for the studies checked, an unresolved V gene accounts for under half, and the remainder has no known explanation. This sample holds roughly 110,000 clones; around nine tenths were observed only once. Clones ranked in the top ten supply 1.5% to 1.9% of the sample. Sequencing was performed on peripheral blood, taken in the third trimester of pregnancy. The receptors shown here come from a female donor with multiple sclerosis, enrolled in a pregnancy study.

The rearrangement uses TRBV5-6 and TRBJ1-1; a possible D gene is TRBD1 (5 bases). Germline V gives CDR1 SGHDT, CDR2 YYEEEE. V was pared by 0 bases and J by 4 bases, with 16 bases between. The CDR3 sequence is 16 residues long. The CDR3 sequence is CASSLGLGTGGTEAFF. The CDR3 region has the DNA TGTGCCAGCAGCTTGGGTTTGGGGACGGGAGGCACTGAAGCTTTCTTT.

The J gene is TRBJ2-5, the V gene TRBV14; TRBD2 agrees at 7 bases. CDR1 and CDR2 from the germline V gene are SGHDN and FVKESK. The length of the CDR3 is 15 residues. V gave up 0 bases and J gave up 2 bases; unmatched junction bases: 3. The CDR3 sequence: CASSQDTGRQETQYF. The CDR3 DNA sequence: TGTGCCAGCAGCCAAGATACCGGGAGGCAAGAGACCCAGTACTTC.

The CDR3 is CASSIAGEQPQHF. CDR3 DNA: TGTGCCAGTAGTATTGCGGGGGAGCAGCCCCAGCATTTT. This chain links TRBV19 with TRBJ1-5; TRBD1 is a possible D gene (5 bases). This CDR3 is 13 amino acids long. Looked up from germline, CDR1 is LNHDA and CDR2 is SQIVND (reference sequence). The ends were cut back, 3 bases at V and 7 bases at J, with 10 bases in the middle.

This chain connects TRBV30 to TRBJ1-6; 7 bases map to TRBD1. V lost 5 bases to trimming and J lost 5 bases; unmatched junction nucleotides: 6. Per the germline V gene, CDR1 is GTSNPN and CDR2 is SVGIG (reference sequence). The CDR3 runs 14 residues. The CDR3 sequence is CAWGQVPNNSPLHF. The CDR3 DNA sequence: TGTGCCTGGGGACAGGTACCGAATAATTCACCCCTCCACTTT.

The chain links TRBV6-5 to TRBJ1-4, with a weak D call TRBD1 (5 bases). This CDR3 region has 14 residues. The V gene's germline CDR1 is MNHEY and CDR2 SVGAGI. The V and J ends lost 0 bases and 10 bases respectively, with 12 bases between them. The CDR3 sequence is CASSYSIRGGKLFF. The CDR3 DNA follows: TGTGCCAGCAGTTACTCGATACGGGGGGGAAAACTGTTTTTT.

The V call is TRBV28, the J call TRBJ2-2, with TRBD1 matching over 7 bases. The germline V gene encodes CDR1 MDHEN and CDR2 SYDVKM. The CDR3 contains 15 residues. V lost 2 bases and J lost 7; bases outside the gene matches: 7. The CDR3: CASSLPGGSIGELFF. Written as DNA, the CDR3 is TGTGCCAGCAGTTTACCAGGGGGAAGTATCGGGGAGCTGTTTTTT.

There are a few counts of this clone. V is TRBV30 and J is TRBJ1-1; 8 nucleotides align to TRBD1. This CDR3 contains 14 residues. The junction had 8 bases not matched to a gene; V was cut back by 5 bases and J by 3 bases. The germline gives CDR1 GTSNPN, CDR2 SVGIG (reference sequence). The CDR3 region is CAWATGGWDTEAFF. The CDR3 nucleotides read TGTGCCTGGGCTACAGGGGGTTGGGACACTGAAGCTTTCTTT.

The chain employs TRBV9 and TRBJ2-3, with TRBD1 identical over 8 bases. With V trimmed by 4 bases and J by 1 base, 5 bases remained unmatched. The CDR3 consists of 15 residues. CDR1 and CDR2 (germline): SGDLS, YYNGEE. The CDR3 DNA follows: TGTGCCAGCAGCCCAGGGGGCGAGGGCACAGATACGCAGTATTTT. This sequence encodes CASSPGGEGTDTQYF.

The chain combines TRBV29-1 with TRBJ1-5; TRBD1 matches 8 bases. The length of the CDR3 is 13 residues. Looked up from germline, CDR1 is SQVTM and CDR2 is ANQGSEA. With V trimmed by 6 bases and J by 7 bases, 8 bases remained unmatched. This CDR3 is CSVAGGDGQPQHF. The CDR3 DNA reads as TGCAGCGTGGCAGGGGGCGATGGGCAGCCCCAGCATTTT.

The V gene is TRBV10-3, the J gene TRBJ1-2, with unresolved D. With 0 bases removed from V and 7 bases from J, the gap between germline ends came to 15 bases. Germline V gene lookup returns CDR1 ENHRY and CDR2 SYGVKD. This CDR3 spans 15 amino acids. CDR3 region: CAISESIEGSGGYTF. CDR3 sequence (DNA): TGTGCCATCAGTGAGTCAATAGAGGGTTCAGGTGGCTACACCTTC.

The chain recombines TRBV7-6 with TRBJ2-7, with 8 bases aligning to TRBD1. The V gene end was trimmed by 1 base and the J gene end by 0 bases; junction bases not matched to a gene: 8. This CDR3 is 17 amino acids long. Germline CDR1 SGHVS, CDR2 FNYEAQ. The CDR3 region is CASSLGRRTGISYEQYF. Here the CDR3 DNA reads TGTGCCAGCAGCTTAGGCAGACGGACAGGGATCTCCTACGAGCAGTACTTC.